This entry describes one TCR beta chain. These data belong to a study of control samples from healthy donors and cancer patients. Using immunoSEQ multiplex PCR, the repertoire was profiled, and TCRdb retains in-frame clones only, with some absent. The sample's table shows about 190,000 clones. CDR1 and CDR2 (germline): SGHRS, YFSETQ. This CDR3 region has 15 residues. Trimming removed 5 bases from V and 5 bases from J; junction bases left unmatched: 7. Sequencing was performed on blood. The chain has TRBV5-1 and TRBJ1-1, with 12 nucleotides matching TRBD1. This receptor was obtained from a woman aged 30 to 39 in good health. The CDR3 is CASSPGQGAHTEAFF. CDR3 bases: TGCGCCAGCAGTCCGGGACAGGGGGCGCATACTGAAGCTTTCTTT.